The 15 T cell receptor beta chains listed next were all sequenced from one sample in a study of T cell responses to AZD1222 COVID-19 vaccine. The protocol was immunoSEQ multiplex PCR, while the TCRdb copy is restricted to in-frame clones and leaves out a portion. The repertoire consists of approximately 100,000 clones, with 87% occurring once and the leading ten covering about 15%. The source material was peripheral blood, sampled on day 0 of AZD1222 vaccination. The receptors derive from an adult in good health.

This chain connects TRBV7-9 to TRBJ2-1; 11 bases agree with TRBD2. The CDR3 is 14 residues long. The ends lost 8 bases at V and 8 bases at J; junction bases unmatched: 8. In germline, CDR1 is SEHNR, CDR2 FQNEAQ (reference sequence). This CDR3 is CASGTSGSRDEQFF. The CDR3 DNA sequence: TGTGCCAGCGGAACTAGCGGGAGTCGTGATGAGCAGTTCTTC.

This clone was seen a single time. The CDR3: CAIRSGPEGYTF. The CDR3 nucleotides read TGTGCCATCAGATCGGGCCCGGAAGGCTACACCTTC. V gene TRBV10-3 combines with J gene TRBJ1-2; no clear D gene. The V gene's germline CDR1 is ENHRY and CDR2 SYGVKD. This CDR3 region has 12 residues. The ends were cut back, 6 bases at V and 8 bases at J, with 13 bases in the middle.

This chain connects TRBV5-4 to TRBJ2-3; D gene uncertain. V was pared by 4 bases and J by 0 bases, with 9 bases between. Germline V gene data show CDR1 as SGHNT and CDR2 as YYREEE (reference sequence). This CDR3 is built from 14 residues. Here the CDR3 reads CASSPNPSTDTQYF. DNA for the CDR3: TGTGCCAGCAGCCCGAACCCTAGCACAGATACGCAGTATTTT.

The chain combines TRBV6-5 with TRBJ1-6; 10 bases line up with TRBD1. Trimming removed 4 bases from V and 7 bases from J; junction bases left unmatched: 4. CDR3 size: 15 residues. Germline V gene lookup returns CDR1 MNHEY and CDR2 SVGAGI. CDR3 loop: CASSWGDRGNSPLHF. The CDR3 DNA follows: TGTGCCAGCAGTTGGGGGGACAGGGGAAATTCACCCCTCCACTTT.

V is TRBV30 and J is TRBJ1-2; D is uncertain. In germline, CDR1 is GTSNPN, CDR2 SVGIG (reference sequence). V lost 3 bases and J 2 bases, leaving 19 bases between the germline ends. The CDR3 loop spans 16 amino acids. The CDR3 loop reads CAWSGQNGWGNYGYTF. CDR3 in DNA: TGTGCCTGGAGCGGTCAGAATGGGTGGGGAAACTATGGCTACACCTTC.

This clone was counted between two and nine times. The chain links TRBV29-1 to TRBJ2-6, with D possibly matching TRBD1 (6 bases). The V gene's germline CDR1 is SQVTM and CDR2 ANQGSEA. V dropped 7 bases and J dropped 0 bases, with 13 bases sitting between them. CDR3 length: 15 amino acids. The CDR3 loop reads CSELIQGSGANVLTF. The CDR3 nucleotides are TGCAGCGAATTGATACAGGGCTCTGGGGCCAACGTCCTGACTTTC. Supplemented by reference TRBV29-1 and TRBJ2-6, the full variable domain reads SAVISQKPSRDICQRGTSLTIQCQVDSQVTMMFWYRQQPGQSLTLIATANQGSEATYESGFVIDKFPISRPNLTFSTLTVSNMSPEDSSIYLCSELIQGSGANVLTFGAGSRLTVL.

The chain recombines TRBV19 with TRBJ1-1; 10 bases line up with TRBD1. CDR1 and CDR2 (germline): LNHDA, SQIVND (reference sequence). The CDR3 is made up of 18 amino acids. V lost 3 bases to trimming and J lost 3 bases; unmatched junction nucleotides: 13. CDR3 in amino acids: CASSITRDRGPRDTEAFF. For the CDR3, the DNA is TGTGCCAGTAGTATTACCCGGGACAGGGGCCCTCGGGACACTGAAGCTTTCTTT.

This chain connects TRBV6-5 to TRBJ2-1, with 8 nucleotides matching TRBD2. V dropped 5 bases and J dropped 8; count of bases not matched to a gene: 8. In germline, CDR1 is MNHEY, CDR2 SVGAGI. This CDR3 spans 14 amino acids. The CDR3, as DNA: TGTGCCAGCAGTCTGGAGCGGGAGATCTATGAGCAGTTCTTC. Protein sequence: CASSLEREIYEQFF.

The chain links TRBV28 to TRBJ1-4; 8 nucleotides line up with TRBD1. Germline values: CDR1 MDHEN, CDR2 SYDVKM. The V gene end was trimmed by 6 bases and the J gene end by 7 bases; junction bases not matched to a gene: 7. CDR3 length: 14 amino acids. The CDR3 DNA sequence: TGTGCCAGCAGGCCCCGGACAGGGAGTGAAAAACTGTTTTTT. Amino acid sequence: CASRPRTGSEKLFF.

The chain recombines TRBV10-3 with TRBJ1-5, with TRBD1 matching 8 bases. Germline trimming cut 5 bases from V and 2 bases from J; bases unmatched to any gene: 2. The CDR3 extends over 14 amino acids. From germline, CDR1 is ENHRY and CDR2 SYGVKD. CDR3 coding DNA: TGTGCCATCAGTCAGGACAGGGGCAATCAGCCCCAGCATTTT. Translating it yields CAISQDRGNQPQHF.

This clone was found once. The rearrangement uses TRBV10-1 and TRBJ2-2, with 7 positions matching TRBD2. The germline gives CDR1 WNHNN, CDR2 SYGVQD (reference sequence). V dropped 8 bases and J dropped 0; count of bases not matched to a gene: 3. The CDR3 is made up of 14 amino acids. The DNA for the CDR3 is TGCGCCAGCCAACTAGCGCCGAACACCGGGGAGCTGTTTTTT. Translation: CASQLAPNTGELFF.

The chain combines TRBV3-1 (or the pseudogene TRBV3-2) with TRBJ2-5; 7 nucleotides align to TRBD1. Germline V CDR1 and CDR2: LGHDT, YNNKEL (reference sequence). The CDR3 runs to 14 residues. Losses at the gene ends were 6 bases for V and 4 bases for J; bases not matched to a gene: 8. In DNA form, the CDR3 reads TGTGCCAGCAGACAGGGGTGGGGCGGAGAGACCCAGTACTTC. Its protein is CASRQGWGGETQYF.

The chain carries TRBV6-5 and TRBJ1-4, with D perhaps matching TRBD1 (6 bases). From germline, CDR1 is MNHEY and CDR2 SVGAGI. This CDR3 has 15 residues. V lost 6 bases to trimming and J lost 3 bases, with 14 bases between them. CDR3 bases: TGTGCCAGCAGCTCCGGGGGCTCGGCTAATGAAAAACTGTTTTTT. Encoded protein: CASSSGGSANEKLFF.

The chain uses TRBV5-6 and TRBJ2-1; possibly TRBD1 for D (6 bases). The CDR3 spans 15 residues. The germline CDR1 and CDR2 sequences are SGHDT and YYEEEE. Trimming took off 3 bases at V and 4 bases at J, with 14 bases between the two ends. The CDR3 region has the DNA TGTGCCAGCAGCTCGACCGGGACACTATACAATGAGCAGTTCTTC. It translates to CASSSTGTLYNEQFF.

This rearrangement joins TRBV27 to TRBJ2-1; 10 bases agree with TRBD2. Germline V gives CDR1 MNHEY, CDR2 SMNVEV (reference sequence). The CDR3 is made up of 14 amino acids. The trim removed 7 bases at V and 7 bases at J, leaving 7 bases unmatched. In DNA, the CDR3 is TGTGCCAGCAAGGGACTAGCGCGAAGTAATGAGCAGTTCTTC. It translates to CASKGLARSNEQFF.